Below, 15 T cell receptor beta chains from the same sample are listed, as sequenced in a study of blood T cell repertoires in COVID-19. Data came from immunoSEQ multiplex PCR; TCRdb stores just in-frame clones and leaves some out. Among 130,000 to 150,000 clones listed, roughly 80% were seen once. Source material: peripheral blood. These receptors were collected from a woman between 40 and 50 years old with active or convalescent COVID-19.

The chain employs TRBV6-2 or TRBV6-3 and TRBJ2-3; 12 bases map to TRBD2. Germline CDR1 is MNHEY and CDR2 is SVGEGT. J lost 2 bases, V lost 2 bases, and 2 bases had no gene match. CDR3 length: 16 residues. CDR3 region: CASSYPSGGVTDTQYF. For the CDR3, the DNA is TGTGCCAGCAGTTACCCTAGCGGGGGGGTCACAGATACGCAGTATTTT.

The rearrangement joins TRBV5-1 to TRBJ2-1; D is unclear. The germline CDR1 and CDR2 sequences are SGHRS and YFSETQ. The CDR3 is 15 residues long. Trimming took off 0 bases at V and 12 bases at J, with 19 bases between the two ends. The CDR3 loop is CASSLGIPGIRGQFF. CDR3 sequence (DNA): TGCGCCAGCAGCTTGGGGATACCAGGCATCCGTGGGCAGTTCTTC.

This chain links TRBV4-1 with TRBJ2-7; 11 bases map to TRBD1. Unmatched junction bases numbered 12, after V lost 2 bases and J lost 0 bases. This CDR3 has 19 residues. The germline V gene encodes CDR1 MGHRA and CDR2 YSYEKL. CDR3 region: CASSQPRPGQGENSYEQYF. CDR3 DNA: TGCGCCAGCAGCCAACCTAGACCGGGACAGGGGGAGAACTCCTACGAGCAGTACTTC.

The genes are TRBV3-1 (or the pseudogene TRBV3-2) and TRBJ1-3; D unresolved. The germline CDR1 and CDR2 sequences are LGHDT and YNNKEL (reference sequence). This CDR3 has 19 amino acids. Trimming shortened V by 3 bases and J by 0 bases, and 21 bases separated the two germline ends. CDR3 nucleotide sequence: TGTGCCAGCAGCCATCCCAACCCAGCCAGCAGGCGCTCTGGAAACACCATATATTTT. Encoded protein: CASSHPNPASRRSGNTIYF.

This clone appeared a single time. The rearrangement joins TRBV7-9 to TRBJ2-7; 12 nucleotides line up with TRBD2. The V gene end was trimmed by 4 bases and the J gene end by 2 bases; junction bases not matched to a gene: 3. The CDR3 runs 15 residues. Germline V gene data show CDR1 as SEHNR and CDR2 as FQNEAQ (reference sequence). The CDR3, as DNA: TGTGCCAGCAGCTCGCGACTAGCGGGGGCCTACGAGCAGTACTTC. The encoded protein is CASSSRLAGAYEQYF. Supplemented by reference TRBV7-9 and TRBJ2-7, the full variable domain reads DTGVSQNPRHKITKRGQNVTFRCDPISEHNRLYWYRQTLGQGPEFLTYFQNEAQLEKSRLLSDRFSAERPKGSFSTLEIQRTEQGDSAMYLCASSSRLAGAYEQYFGPGTRLTVT.

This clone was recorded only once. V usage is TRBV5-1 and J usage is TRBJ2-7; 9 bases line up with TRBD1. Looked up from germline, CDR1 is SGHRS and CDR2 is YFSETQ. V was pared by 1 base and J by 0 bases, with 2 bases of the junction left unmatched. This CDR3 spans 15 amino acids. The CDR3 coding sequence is TGCGCCAGCAGCTTGTCGGGACAGGGCTCCTACGAGCAGTACTTC. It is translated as CASSLSGQGSYEQYF.

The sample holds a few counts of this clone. In DNA, the CDR3 is TGTGCCAGCAGCACAGGGGTGTACAATCAGCCCCAGCATTTT. Translating it yields CASSTGVYNQPQHF. The J gene is TRBJ1-5, the V gene TRBV2, with 7 positions matching TRBD1. J lost 3 bases, V lost 6 bases, and 5 bases had no gene match. CDR1 is SNHLY and CDR2 is FYNNEI in the germline V gene. This CDR3 region has 14 residues.

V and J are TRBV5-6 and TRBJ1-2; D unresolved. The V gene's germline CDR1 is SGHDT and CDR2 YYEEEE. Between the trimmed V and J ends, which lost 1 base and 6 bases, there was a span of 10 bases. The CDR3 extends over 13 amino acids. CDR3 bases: TGTGCCAGCAGCTTGTACCAGTCCCATGGCTACACCTTC. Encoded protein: CASSLYQSHGYTF.

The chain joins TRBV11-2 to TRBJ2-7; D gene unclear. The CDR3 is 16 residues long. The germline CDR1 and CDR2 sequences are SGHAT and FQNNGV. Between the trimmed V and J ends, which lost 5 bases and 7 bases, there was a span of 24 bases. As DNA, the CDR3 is TGTGCCAGCAGCCGTGAGGTCGTGGCAGACCCCTTTGAGCAGTACTTC. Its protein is CASSREVVADPFEQYF.

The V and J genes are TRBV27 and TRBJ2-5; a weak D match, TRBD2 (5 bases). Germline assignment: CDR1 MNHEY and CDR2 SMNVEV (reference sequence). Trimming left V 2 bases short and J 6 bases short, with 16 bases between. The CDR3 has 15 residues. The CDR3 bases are TGTGCCAGCAGTTTAGAGGGTAGGCCTTGGAAGACCCAGTACTTC. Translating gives CASSLEGRPWKTQYF.

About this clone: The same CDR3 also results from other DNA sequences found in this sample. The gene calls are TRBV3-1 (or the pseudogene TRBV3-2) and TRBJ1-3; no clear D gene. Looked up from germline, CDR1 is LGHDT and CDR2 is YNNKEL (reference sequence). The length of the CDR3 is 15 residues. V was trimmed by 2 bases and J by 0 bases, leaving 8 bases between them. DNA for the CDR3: TGTGCCAGCAGCCAACCAGGCAGCTCTGGAAACACCATATATTTT. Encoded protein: CASSQPGSSGNTIYF.

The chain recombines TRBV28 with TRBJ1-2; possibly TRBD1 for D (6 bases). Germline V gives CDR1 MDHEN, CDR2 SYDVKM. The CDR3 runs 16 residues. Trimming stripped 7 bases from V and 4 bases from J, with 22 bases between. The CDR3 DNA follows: TGTGCCAGCAACCTGGGAGGGGGACGGGGGACCTATGGCTACACCTTC. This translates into CASNLGGGRGTYGYTF.

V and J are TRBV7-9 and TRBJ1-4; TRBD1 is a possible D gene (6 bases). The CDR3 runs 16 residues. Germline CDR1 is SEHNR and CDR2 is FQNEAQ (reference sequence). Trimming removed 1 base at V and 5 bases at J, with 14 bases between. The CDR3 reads CASSLDRELNNEKLFF. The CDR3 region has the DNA TGTGCCAGCAGCTTAGACAGGGAGCTTAACAATGAAAAACTGTTTTTT.

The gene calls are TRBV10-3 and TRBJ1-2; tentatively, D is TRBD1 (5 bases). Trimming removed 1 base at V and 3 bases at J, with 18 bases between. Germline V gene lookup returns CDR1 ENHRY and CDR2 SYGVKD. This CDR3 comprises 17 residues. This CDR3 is CAISEYRLGRDYYGYTF. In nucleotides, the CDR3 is TGTGCCATCAGTGAGTACCGCCTGGGCAGGGACTACTATGGCTACACCTTC.

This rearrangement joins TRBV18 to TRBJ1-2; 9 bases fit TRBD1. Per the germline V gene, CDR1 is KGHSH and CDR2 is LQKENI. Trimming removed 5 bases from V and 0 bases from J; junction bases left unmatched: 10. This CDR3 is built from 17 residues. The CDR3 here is CASSSGQGRAANYGYTF. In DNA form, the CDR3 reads TGTGCCAGCTCATCGGGACAGGGCCGTGCGGCTAACTATGGCTACACCTTC.